The 27 T cell receptor beta chains presented below share a single source sample, sequenced in a study of T cells expressing NK-cell markers. With the 5' RACE reads reprocessed, TCRdb shows one record per CDR3 protein and no DNA. The table for this sample gives 350,000 to 500,000 distinct CDR3 sequences. Specimen: blood T cells: a sorted CD56 or NKG2C T cell subset, CD4+ or CD8+ T cells, or bulk PBMC T cells (not recorded which). These receptors were collected from a woman between 18 and 69 years old in good health.

This sequence joins TRBV11-2 and TRBJ2-3. Germline CDR1 and CDR2: SGHAT and FQNNGV. This CDR3 has 15 residues. The CDR3 spells CASSLDPWGPDTQYF. Supplemented by reference TRBV11-2 and TRBJ2-3, the full variable domain reads EAGVAQSPRYKIIEKRQSVAFWCNPISGHATLYWYQQILGQGPKLLIQFQNNGVVDDSQLPKDRFSAERLKGVDSTLKIQPAKLEDSAVYLCASSLDPWGPDTQYFGPGTRLTVL.

The chain joins TRBV3-1 to TRBJ1-6. Germline V CDR1 and CDR2: LGHDT, YNNKEL (reference sequence). The CDR3 length is 13 residues. The CDR3 sequence: CASSQDQGSPLHF.

This chain connects TRBV7-3 to TRBJ2-1; TCRdb gives TRBD1 as the D gene, but with no DNA this cannot be confirmed. There are 14 residues in the CDR3. Germline V lookup: CDR1 SGHTA, CDR2 FQGTGA. The CDR3: CASSLGQGSNEQFF. The full variable domain, rest sourced from reference TRBV7-3 and TRBJ2-1, is GAGVSQTPSNKVTEKGKYVELRCDPISGHTALYWYRQSLGQGPEFLIYFQGTGAADDSGLPNDRFFAVRPEGSVSTLKIQRTERGDSAVYLCASSLGQGSNEQFFGPGTRLTVL.

The gene calls are TRBV20-1 and TRBJ2-5. The CDR3 has 12 amino acids. Germline V CDR1 and CDR2: DFQATT, SNEGSKA (reference sequence). CDR3 loop: CSARIPKETQYF.

The V call is TRBV7-9, the J call TRBJ2-7; TCRdb returns TRBD1, unconfirmable since there is no DNA. The CDR3 is 14 amino acids. The germline CDR1 and CDR2 sequences are SEHNR and FQNEAQ (reference sequence). CDR3 sequence reads: CASSFGTGGEEQYF.

The chain links TRBV7-9 to TRBJ2-1; the TCRdb call, TRBD2, lacks DNA for checking. The CDR3 covers 17 residues. Per germline, CDR1 SEHNR and CDR2 FQNEAQ (reference sequence). The CDR3 reads CASRHPPSGSSYNEQFF.

The rearrangement uses TRBV5-1 and TRBJ2-3; the TCRdb call, TRBD2, lacks DNA for checking. Germline assignment: CDR1 SGHRS and CDR2 YFSETQ. The CDR3 has 13 amino acids. The CDR3 protein is CASSLETSFAQYF.

The chain is built from TRBV11-3 and TRBJ1-6. CDR1 SGHNT and CDR2 YENEEA come from the germline V gene. CDR3 length equals 13 residues. The CDR3 sequence: CASSLADNSPLHF.

The V call is TRBV7-2, the J call TRBJ2-3; TCRdb's D call of TRBD2 is untestable without DNA. The CDR3 extends over 17 amino acids. Germline lookup yields CDR1 SGHTA and CDR2 FQGNSA. CDR3 loop: CASSFRGLAGAGDTQYF.

The V gene is TRBV4-2, the J gene TRBJ1-1. Germline-derived CDR1 and CDR2 are LGHNA and YNFKEQ. This CDR3 is built from 15 residues. This CDR3 reads CASSQAPGPNTEAFF.

The rearrangement links TRBV6-1 to TRBJ2-1; TCRdb lists TRBD2, though no DNA is available to test this call. The CDR3 is made up of 16 amino acids. Germline CDR1 and CDR2: MNHNS and SASEGT. The CDR3 loop is CASSSRLAGGFIEQFF.

The gene calls are TRBV29-1 and TRBJ2-5; TCRdb returns TRBD2, unconfirmable since there is no DNA. CDR1 and CDR2 (germline): SQVTM, ANQGSEA. The CDR3 extends over 17 amino acids. The CDR3 loop reads CSVDGVALAGVQETQYF.

The rearrangement joins TRBV20-1 to TRBJ1-4; TCRdb lists TRBD1, though no DNA is available to test this call. Germline CDR1 is DFQATT and CDR2 is SNEGSKA (reference sequence). The CDR3 covers 18 residues. CDR3 region: CSAKKLSGGDPANEKLFF.

This chain connects TRBV7-3 to TRBJ1-1. The CDR3 has 13 residues. Looked up from germline, CDR1 is SGHTA and CDR2 is FQGTGA. CDR3 protein: CASSFTANTEAFF.

The chain employs TRBV5-6 and TRBJ2-1; lacking DNA, the TRBD2 call made by TCRdb goes unchecked. This CDR3 has 15 residues. Germline V gene sequence: CDR1 SGHDT, CDR2 YYEEEE. The CDR3 loop is CASTPTAGSYNEQFF.

The chain joins TRBV28 to TRBJ2-3; TCRdb gives TRBD1 as the D gene, but with no DNA this cannot be confirmed. The CDR3 contains 16 residues. Germline values: CDR1 MDHEN, CDR2 SYDVKM. The CDR3 loop is CASSPSGTGGLNTQYF. Drawing the rest from reference TRBV28 and TRBJ2-3, the complete variable domain is DVKVTQSSRYLVKRTGEKVFLECVQDMDHENMFWYRQDPGLGLRLIYFSYDVKMKEKGDIPEGYSVSREKKERFSLILESASTNQTSMYLCASSPSGTGGLNTQYFGPGTRLTVL.

The chain employs TRBV6-1 and TRBJ2-1; TCRdb's D call of TRBD2 is untestable without DNA. CDR3 length: 15 residues. CDR1 and CDR2 from the germline V gene are MNHNS and SASEGT. The CDR3 loop reads CASKSLAGGGNEQFF.

CDR3 region: CASSRGGGQSDTQYF. V and J are TRBV28 and TRBJ2-3; absent DNA, TCRdb's TRBD1 call cannot be checked. CDR3 length: 15 residues. Germline V gene sequence: CDR1 MDHEN, CDR2 SYDVKM.

The J gene is TRBJ2-1, the V gene TRBV12-3 or TRBV12-4; TCRdb gives TRBD1 as the D gene, but with no DNA this cannot be confirmed. This CDR3 comprises 17 residues. The CDR3 region is CASAFQVAGAPYNEQFF.

CDR3 residues: CASSQGWPPYEQYF. The J gene is TRBJ2-7, the V gene TRBV3-1. Germline V CDR1 and CDR2: LGHDT, YNNKEL (reference sequence). The CDR3 totals 14 residues.

The J gene is TRBJ2-1, the V gene TRBV20-1; the TRBD2 assignment by TCRdb is unverifiable without DNA. The CDR3 runs 14 residues. Germline CDR1 DFQATT, CDR2 SNEGSKA (reference sequence). The CDR3 is CSAGGGRAKNEQFF.

The chain has TRBV30 and TRBJ2-2. The CDR3 spans 13 residues. The germline V gene encodes CDR1 GTSNPN and CDR2 SVGIG (reference sequence). The CDR3 protein is CAWSQGYTGELFF. The entire variable domain, with the rest obtained from reference TRBV30 and TRBJ2-2, is as follows: SQTIHQWPATLVQPVGSPLSLECTVEGTSNPNLYWYRQAAGRGLQLLFYSVGIGQISSEVPQNLSASRPQDRQFILSSKKLLLSDSGFYLCAWSQGYTGELFFGEGSRLTVL.

The chain joins TRBV25-1 to TRBJ2-1; TCRdb's D call of TRBD1 is untestable without DNA. The CDR3 covers 13 residues. Germline V gene sequence: CDR1 MGHDK, CDR2 SYGVNS. The CDR3 is CASLGRTTNEQFF. Looking up the rest from reference TRBV25-1 and TRBJ2-1 gives the full variable domain: EADIYQTPRYLVIGTGKKITLECSQTMGHDKMYWYQQDPGMELHLIHYSYGVNSTEKGDLSSESTVSRIRTEHFPLTLESARPSHTSQYLCASLGRTTNEQFFGPGTRLTVL.

The chain joins TRBV25-1 to TRBJ2-1. Germline values: CDR1 MGHDK, CDR2 SYGVNS. This CDR3 comprises 13 residues. CDR3: CASSTGTYNEQFF.

The chain has TRBV6-2 or TRBV6-3 and TRBJ2-1; the TCRdb call, TRBD1, lacks DNA for checking. Germline-derived CDR1 and CDR2 are MNHEY and SVGEGT. The CDR3 contains 15 residues. This CDR3 reads CASSSPNPPYNEQFF.

The V gene is TRBV28, the J gene TRBJ2-7; the TRBD2 assignment by TCRdb is unverifiable without DNA. The V gene's germline CDR1 is MDHEN and CDR2 SYDVKM. This CDR3 has 17 residues. This CDR3 is CASSFGASQLSEHEQYF.

The chain recombines TRBV7-2 with TRBJ1-6; with no DNA, the TCRdb D assignment of TRBD1 cannot be verified. This CDR3 has 16 residues. CDR1 and CDR2 (germline): SGHTA, FQGNSA. The CDR3 protein is CASTTPRGPYNSPLHF.